The present entry profiles one T cell receptor beta chain with its context. The antigen is not known. This specimen belongs to a study of cytomegalovirus exposure and HLA in healthy donors. V was pared by 1 base and J by 0 bases, with 14 bases between. CDR3 size: 16 residues. CDR1 SGHNT and CDR2 YYREEE come from the germline V gene (reference sequence). The PCR was carried out with 60 Vbeta primers and 13 Jbeta primers. Sequencing used immunoSEQ multiplex PCR; TCRdb keeps in-frame clones, though not all of them. The data contain around 200,000 clones, roughly 78% of them singletons. Study outcomes and limitations: Investigators reported around 150 TCR beta chains as tied to cytomegalovirus. Indistinguishable V segments, including TRBV6-2 and TRBV6-3, were excluded.

V and J are TRBV5-4 and TRBJ2-7; tentative D call: TRBD2 (6 bases). The specimen was PBMCs. This sequence originates from a woman aged 25 to 39 in good health and CMV-seropositive. The CDR3 here is CASSLSSGPGSYEQYF. Here the CDR3 DNA reads TGTGCCAGCAGCTTGAGTAGCGGCCCAGGCTCCTACGAGCAGTACTTC.